This T cell receptor beta chain was sequenced during a study of cytomegalovirus exposure and HLA in healthy donors. General study points: A list of about 180 TCR beta chains associated with cytomegalovirus was given. Per a prior analysis, the majority of TCR beta V segments were productive roughly 87% or roughly 30% of the time.

This PCR relied on a set of 60 Vbeta primers and 13 Jbeta primers. Clones were read by immunoSEQ multiplex PCR, and TCRdb kept only the in-frame ones, dropping some. The sample yields about 160,000 clones, about 80% seen once. At the time of sampling, donors were nominally healthy, though unrecorded immune exposures were likely. Details on this clone: Its antigen remains unidentified.

This receptor was taken from a man aged 25 to 40 in good health and CMV-seronegative. The source material was PBMCs.

The CDR3 is CASSLWGQGFAEQFF. CDR3 bases: TGTGCCAGCAGTCTCTGGGGACAGGGGTTCGCTGAGCAGTTCTTC. The J gene is TRBJ2-1, the V gene TRBV6-5; 10 bases are a match to TRBD1. Germline CDR1 and CDR2: MNHEY and SVGAGI. After removal of 5 bases from V and 9 bases from J, the junction contained 10 bases not matched to a gene. The CDR3 contains 15 residues.